This TCR beta chain comes out of a study of T-cell memory formation after mild COVID-19. Across the whole study: Across donors, TCR clusters were largely donor specific. Findings and caveats of the study: Certain responding clones were present in pre-infection memory, suggesting participation of cross-reactive memory. Nothing showed for sure that second-wave clones peaking on day 37 were SARS-CoV-2 specific.

The CDR3 consists of 10 residues. V was shortened by 4 bases and J by 10 bases, with 10 bases between the two germline ends. Germline values: CDR1 DFQATT, CDR2 SNEGSKA (reference sequence). The count of this clonotype is one. As yet, its antigen is unknown. The TCR alpha and TCR beta cDNA libraries, bearing sample barcodes and UMIs, were generated by 5'RACE using constant-segment primers. Each CDR3 protein is one row after TCRdb ran MiXCR on the 5' RACE reads. The sample carries roughly 250,000 distinct CDR3 sequences, roughly 15% recorded once. Sequenced material: PBMCs or a T cell subset sorted from them (not recorded which). This chain joins TRBV20-1 and TRBJ1-2, with no clear D. The receptor's source is a man aged 18 to 35 who had mild COVID-19 (a few samples of this study predate the infection). Cell type and time point are not known. CDR3 sequence reads: CSAITAVYTF. CDR3 nucleotide sequence: TGCAGTGCTATTACGGCGGTCTACACCTTC.